This TCR beta chain was identified in a study of T cells in Graves' hyperthyroidism and ophthalmopathy. Study information: Peripheral blood sampling occurred at initial diagnosis, before any treatment.

As for this clonotype: Its antigen is still unknown.

Study-wide results and caveats: Ophthalmopathy stood apart from stable hyperthyroidism in a 13 V-J model. Ophthalmopathy got predicted by the model a median approximately 6.4 months before its onset.

CDR1 and CDR2 from the germline V gene are SEHNR and FQNEAQ (reference sequence). Trimming cost V 5 bases and J 3 bases, with 11 bases left between them. The CDR3 loop spans 15 amino acids. These patients, aged 18 to 65, had recently diagnosed hyperthyroidism lasting under 2 months. Researchers amplified the TCR beta CDR3 regions from RNA transcripts. TCR CDR3 regions were first amplified by RT-PCR with HTBI primers. TCRdb reprocessed the multiplex PCR reads with MiXCR, giving one entry per CDR3 protein. Of hundreds of thousands of distinct CDR3 sequences listed, over 35% are singletons. The material sequenced was blood. The receptor comes from a man aged 18 to 30 with Graves' hyperthyroidism. This chain links TRBV7-9 with TRBJ1-6; D possibly corresponds to TRBD1 (5 bases). The CDR3 here is CASSPETVYNSPLHF. CDR3 nucleotide sequence: TGTGCCAGCAGCCCAGAGACAGTCTATAATTCACCCCTCCACTTT.